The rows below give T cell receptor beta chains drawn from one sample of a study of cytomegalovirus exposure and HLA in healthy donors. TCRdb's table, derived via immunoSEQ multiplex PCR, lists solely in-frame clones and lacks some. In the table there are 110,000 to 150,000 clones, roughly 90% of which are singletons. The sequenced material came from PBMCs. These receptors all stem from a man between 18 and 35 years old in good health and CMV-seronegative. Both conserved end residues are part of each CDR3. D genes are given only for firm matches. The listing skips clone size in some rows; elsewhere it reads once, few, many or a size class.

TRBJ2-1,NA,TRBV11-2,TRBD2,CASSPRLAGVIREQFF,TGTGCCAGCAGCCCCCGACTAGCGGGAGTAATCAGGGAGCAGTTCTTC
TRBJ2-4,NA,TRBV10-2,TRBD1,CASSIAGQGNIQYF,TGCGCCAGCAGCATAGCTGGACAGGGGAACATTCAGTACTTC
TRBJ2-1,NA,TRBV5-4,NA,CASSLARFGGRDEQFF,TGTGCCAGCAGCTTGGCCCGCTTTGGGGGCCGGGATGAGCAGTTCTTC
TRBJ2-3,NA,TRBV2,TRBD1,CASRTGGTDTQYF,TGTGCCAGCAGAACAGGGGGCACAGATACGCAGTATTTT
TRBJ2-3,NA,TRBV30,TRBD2,CASGGAGGTDTQYF,TGTGCCTCGGGGGGGGCGGGGGGCACAGATACGCAGTATTTT
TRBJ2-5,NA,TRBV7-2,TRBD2,CASSLRAGGLQETQYF,TGTGCCAGCAGCTTACGGGCGGGAGGGCTTCAAGAGACCCAGTACTTC
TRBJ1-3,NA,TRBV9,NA,CASSVDSPGFSGNTIYF,TGTGCCAGCAGCGTAGATAGCCCGGGGTTCTCTGGAAACACCATATATTTT
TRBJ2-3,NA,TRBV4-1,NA,CASSRVGGGPGDTQYF,TGCGCCAGCAGCCGGGTAGGGGGAGGGCCCGGAGATACGCAGTATTTT
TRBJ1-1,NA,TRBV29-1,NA,CSVPDRNTEAFF,TGCAGCGTTCCCGACAGGAACACTGAAGCTTTCTTT
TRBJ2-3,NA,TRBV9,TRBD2,CASSVVAGSSDTQYF,TGTGCCAGCAGCGTAGTAGCGGGGTCATCAGATACGCAGTATTTT
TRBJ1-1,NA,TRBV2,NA,CASSERSNTEAFF,TGTGCCAGCAGTGAGCGATCCAACACTGAAGCTTTCTTT
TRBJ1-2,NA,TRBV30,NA,CAWTPREAGYTF,TGTGCCTGGACTCCCAGGGAGGCTGGCTACACCTTC
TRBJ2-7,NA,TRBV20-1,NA,CSATGTYEQYF,TGCAGTGCTACAGGTACCTACGAGCAGTACTTC
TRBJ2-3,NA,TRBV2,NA,CASSPGQLSTDTQYF,TGTGCCAGCAGTCCTGGACAGCTTTCCACAGATACGCAGTATTTT
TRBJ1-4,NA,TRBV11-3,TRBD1,CASSFRQGNEKLFF,TGTGCCAGCAGCTTTCGACAGGGTAATGAAAAACTGTTTTTT
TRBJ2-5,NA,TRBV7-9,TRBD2,CASSLGLAIQETQYF,TGTGCCAGCAGCTTAGGACTAGCGATACAAGAGACCCAGTACTTC
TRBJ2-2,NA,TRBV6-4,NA,CASSPEDFSGELFF,TGTGCCAGCAGTCCGGAGGACTTCTCCGGGGAGCTGTTTTTT
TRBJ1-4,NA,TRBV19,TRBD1,CASSIPVDRPWTTNEKLFF,TGTGCCAGTAGTATCCCAGTGGACAGGCCCTGGACAACTAATGAAAAACTGTTTTTT
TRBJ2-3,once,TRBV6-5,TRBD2,CASGYVLAGDTQYF,TGTGCCAGCGGGTACGTCCTAGCGGGAGATACGCAGTATTTT
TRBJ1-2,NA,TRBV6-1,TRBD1,CASSPGTADYGYTF,TGTGCCAGCAGTCCCGGGACAGCCGACTATGGCTACACCTTC
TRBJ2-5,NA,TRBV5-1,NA,CASSASLETQYF,TGCGCCAGCAGCGCGAGCCTTGAGACCCAGTACTTC
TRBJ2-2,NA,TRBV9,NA,CASSDRSYTGELFF,TGTGCCAGCAGCGATAGGAGTTACACCGGGGAGCTGTTTTTT